One sample yielded the 27 T cell receptor beta chains listed below, sequenced in a study of cytomegalovirus exposure and HLA in healthy donors. The PCR contained 60 Vbeta and 13 Jbeta primers. TCRdb's copy holds only in-frame clones and misses some; the assay was immunoSEQ multiplex PCR. This table has roughly 52,000 clones, around 78% appearing once. The sequenced sample was PBMCs. The receptors shown here come from a female donor in good health and CMV-seronegative.

The CDR3 bases are TGTGCCAGCAAGGGAGAGAACACTGAAGCTTTCTTT. It specifies CASKGENTEAFF. V usage is TRBV7-9 and J usage is TRBJ1-1, with no clear D. V lost 7 bases and J 1 base, leaving 7 bases between the germline ends. The CDR3 length is 12 residues. From germline, CDR1 is SEHNR and CDR2 FQNEAQ (reference sequence).

This clone was seen only a few times. The V gene is TRBV6-1, the J gene TRBJ1-5; 7 nucleotides line up with TRBD1. Germline V lookup: CDR1 MNHNS, CDR2 SASEGT. CDR3 length: 13 residues. V was clipped by 2 bases and J by 7 bases; unmatched bases: 2. CDR3 DNA: TGTGCCAGCAGTGAAAGACAGGGCCAGCCCCAGCATTTT. This translates into CASSERQGQPQHF.

This clone occurred once. The chain recombines TRBV4-3 with TRBJ2-1; 9 bases align to TRBD1. The CDR3 length is 16 residues. Trimming removed 4 bases from V and 0 bases from J; junction bases left unmatched: 4. Germline-derived CDR1 and CDR2 are LGHNA and YSLEER. The CDR3 loop is CASSRTGAGSYNEQFF. The CDR3 DNA sequence: TGCGCCAGCAGCCGGACAGGGGCCGGCTCCTACAATGAGCAGTTCTTC.

The chain links TRBV6-5 to TRBJ1-2, with D hard to call. Trimming removed 5 bases from V and 2 bases from J, with 12 bases in between. Germline assignment: CDR1 MNHEY and CDR2 SVGAGI. This CDR3 has 14 amino acids. The DNA for the CDR3 is TGTGCCAGCAGTGAACGGTACCCAAACTATGGCTACACCTTC. It codes for CASSERYPNYGYTF.

The chain carries TRBV28 and TRBJ2-3, with 7 bases matching TRBD2. CDR1 is MDHEN, CDR2 SYDVKM, per germline. The CDR3 runs to 16 residues. V was pared by 7 bases and J by 2 bases, with 12 bases of the junction left unmatched. As DNA, the CDR3 is TGTGCCAGCAACCCGGTGGCGGGGGATGACACAGATACGCAGTATTTT. Its translation is CASNPVAGDDTDTQYF.

Here the CDR3 reads CASSQFPGQGIYNEQFF. The CDR3, as DNA: TGTGCCAGCAGCCAATTTCCGGGACAGGGAATCTACAATGAGCAGTTCTTC. This chain connects TRBV7-3 to TRBJ2-1; TRBD1 aligns across 9 bases. Trimming at V came to 5 bases and at J to 3 bases, leaving 11 bases not matched to a gene. The germline CDR1 and CDR2 sequences are SGHTA and FQGTGA. The CDR3 consists of 17 residues. The whole variable domain, remainder taken from reference TRBV7-3 and TRBJ2-1, is GAGVSQTPSNKVTEKGKYVELRCDPISGHTALYWYRQSLGQGPEFLIYFQGTGAADDSGLPNDRFFAVRPEGSVSTLKIQRTERGDSAVYLCASSQFPGQGIYNEQFFGPGTRLTVL.

The rearrangement uses TRBV11-2 and TRBJ1-2; possible D gene TRBD1, 5 bases. The V and J ends lost 1 base and 2 bases respectively, with 14 bases between them. Looked up from germline, CDR1 is SGHAT and CDR2 is FQNNGV. This CDR3 region has 16 residues. CDR3 sequence reads: CASSLALGHSNYGYTF. The CDR3 nucleotides are TGTGCCAGCAGCTTAGCCCTTGGACATTCCAACTATGGCTACACCTTC.

V and J are TRBV28 and TRBJ1-3, with a weak D call TRBD1 (5 bases). The CDR3 extends over 14 amino acids. The germline V and J ends were trimmed by 8 bases and 0 bases, with 11 bases remaining between them. Germline CDR1 reads MDHEN; CDR2 reads SYDVKM. CDR3 bases: TGTGCCAGCGGATGGGGCGGCTCTGGAAACACCATATATTTT. As protein: CASGWGGSGNTIYF.

The chain is built from TRBV7-2 and TRBJ1-1, with D perhaps matching TRBD1 (6 bases). V lost 4 bases and J lost 5, with 17 bases in between. This CDR3 region has 15 residues. The germline V gene encodes CDR1 SGHTA and CDR2 FQGNSA. In DNA form, the CDR3 reads TGTGCCAGCAGCTCCCAGGGGAACCTGCCGACTGAAGCTTTCTTT. Translation gives CASSSQGNLPTEAFF.

The chain recombines TRBV5-8 with TRBJ1-1; D is unresolved. V lost 0 bases to trimming and J lost 1 base, with 4 bases between them. CDR3 size: 13 residues. Per germline, CDR1 SGHTS and CDR2 YDEGEE. The CDR3 is CASSLGENTEAFF. As DNA, the CDR3 is TGTGCCAGCAGCTTGGGAGAGAACACTGAAGCTTTCTTT.

The gene calls are TRBV28 and TRBJ2-4; TRBD1 aligns across 11 bases. The CDR3 contains 17 residues. Trimming removed 5 bases from V and 0 bases from J; junction bases left unmatched: 6. Germline CDR1 MDHEN, CDR2 SYDVKM. Here the CDR3 DNA reads TGTGCCAGCAGTCCGGACAGGGGGCTGATAGCCAAAAACATTCAGTACTTC. Amino acids: CASSPDRGLIAKNIQYF.

The chain uses TRBV2 and TRBJ2-5; no definite D call. V was trimmed by 6 bases and J by 9 bases, leaving 11 bases between them. Per germline, CDR1 SNHLY and CDR2 FYNNEI. The CDR3 covers 11 residues. CDR3: CASRLAEAQYF. As DNA, the CDR3 is TGTGCCAGCAGACTCGCCGAGGCCCAGTACTTC.

V usage is TRBV19 and J usage is TRBJ1-2; D gene uncertain. The CDR3 sequence is 17 residues long. Germline V lookup: CDR1 LNHDA, CDR2 SQIVND (reference sequence). V lost 3 bases, J lost 0 bases, and 17 bases lay in between. The CDR3 spells CASSIGPGGHANYGYTF. In nucleotides, the CDR3 is TGTGCCAGTAGTATTGGGCCGGGAGGGCATGCTAACTATGGCTACACCTTC.

Here the CDR3 DNA reads TGTGCCAGCACCCTCGCAACCAGTGCGGCACGGCAGTACTTC. It codes for CASTLATSAARQYF. The V call is TRBV7-9, the J call TRBJ2-7; D remains unclear. Germline loops: CDR1 SEHNR, CDR2 FQNEAQ (reference sequence). The CDR3 loop spans 14 amino acids. V was shortened by 7 bases and J by 9 bases, with 22 bases between the two germline ends.

About this clone itself: At one boundary the junction diverges from the germline segment, which might be a read error. This sequence joins TRBV7-9 and TRBJ2-7; possibly TRBD1 for D (5 bases). CDR1 SEHNR and CDR2 FQNEAQ come from the germline V gene (reference sequence). This CDR3 contains 16 residues. DNA for the CDR3: TGTTCCAGCAGCTTAGGGGCAGGCACCCTCTCCTACGAGCAGTACTTC. It specifies CSSSLGAGTLSYEQYF.

DNA of the CDR3: TGTGCCAGCACCTGGCGCGGGGCCAGCACAGATACGCAGTATTTT. Protein: CASTWRGASTDTQYF. The J gene is TRBJ2-3, the V gene TRBV6-6; perhaps TRBD2 as D (6 bases). The CDR3 spans 15 residues. Germline assignment: CDR1 MNHNY and CDR2 SVGAGI (reference sequence). V was trimmed by 7 bases and J by 0 bases, leaving 14 bases between them.

V usage is TRBV15 and J usage is TRBJ1-2; D uncertain. The CDR3 loop spans 15 amino acids. Looked up from germline, CDR1 is LNHNV and CDR2 is YYDKDF (reference sequence). V lost 1 base and J lost 6, with 15 bases in between. The chain's CDR3 is CATSRGREVFHGYTF. DNA of the CDR3: TGTGCCACCAGCAGAGGACGAGAGGTTTTTCATGGCTACACCTTC.

This clone was seen more than once but under ten times. V gene TRBV13 combines with J gene TRBJ1-4; 8 bases are a match to TRBD1. V lost 5 bases, J lost 10 bases, and 3 bases stayed unmatched. This CDR3 has 12 amino acids. Germline V gives CDR1 PRHDT, CDR2 FYEKMQ (reference sequence). The DNA for the CDR3 is TGTGCCAGCAGCGAAGGGACAGGAAAACTGTTTTTT. Residues: CASSEGTGKLFF.

The DNA for the CDR3 is TGTGCCTGGAGTGTAGGTGCGGGGGGGAACGATGAGCAGTTCTTC. Its translation: CAWSVGAGGNDEQFF. This sequence joins TRBV30 and TRBJ2-1, with 9 bases that match TRBD2. The germline V gene has CDR1 GTSNPN and CDR2 SVGIG (reference sequence). V gave up 0 bases and J gave up 8 bases; unmatched junction bases: 8. This CDR3 is 15 amino acids long.

This clone was picked up a small number of times. The chain's CDR3 is CATGGGGIEVDEQYF. The CDR3 nucleotides read TGTGCCACCGGAGGGGGGGGAATCGAGGTCGACGAGCAGTACTTC. The rearrangement uses TRBV19 and TRBJ2-7; the D gene is possibly TRBD2 (7 bases). V lost 10 bases, J lost 5 bases, and 24 bases lay in between. The CDR3 sequence is 15 residues long. Germline V gene data show CDR1 as LNHDA and CDR2 as SQIVND (reference sequence).

This chain connects TRBV30 to TRBJ1-6; D is possibly TRBD1 (5 bases). This CDR3 spans 14 amino acids. The germline V gene has CDR1 GTSNPN and CDR2 SVGIG (reference sequence). V lost 3 bases and J 10 bases, leaving 16 bases between the germline ends. CDR3: CAWRAGGDGSPLHF. As DNA, the CDR3 is TGTGCCTGGAGGGCGGGAGGGGACGGGTCACCCCTCCACTTT.

The rearrangement joins TRBV10-2 to TRBJ2-7; 9 nucleotides align to TRBD1. This CDR3 spans 15 amino acids. With 7 bases clipped from V and 1 base from J, the junction kept 8 bases outside the gene matches. Germline V CDR1 and CDR2: WSHSY, SAAADI. For the CDR3, the DNA is TGCGCCAGCAAGGACAGGGGCTCGGGGTCCTACGAGCAGTACTTC. Translating it yields CASKDRGSGSYEQYF.

This sequence joins TRBV7-9 and TRBJ2-1; possible D gene TRBD2, 5 bases. Trimming shortened V by 5 bases and J by 0 bases, and 11 bases separated the two germline ends. Germline V CDR1 and CDR2: SEHNR, FQNEAQ (reference sequence). This CDR3 spans 15 amino acids. CDR3 nucleotides: TGTGCCAGCAGCCGAACCGGGAACTCCTACAATGAGCAGTTCTTC. Translation gives CASSRTGNSYNEQFF.

The chain employs TRBV7-2 and TRBJ2-5; 13 nucleotides match TRBD2. Germline CDR1 is SGHTA and CDR2 is FQGNSA. The CDR3 is 15 amino acids. Trimming removed 4 bases from V and 9 bases from J; junction bases left unmatched: 8. CDR3 amino acids: CASSSTSGGLVPQYF. The CDR3 DNA reads as TGTGCCAGCAGCTCGACTAGCGGGGGGTTGGTGCCCCAGTACTTC.

The chain employs TRBV18 and TRBJ2-7; 9 positions agree with TRBD1. CDR3 length: 14 residues. V was pared by 3 bases and J by 2 bases, with 2 bases of the junction left unmatched. CDR1 KGHSH and CDR2 LQKENI come from the germline V gene. CDR3 sequence reads: CASSPGTGPYEQYF. The CDR3 DNA follows: TGTGCCAGCTCACCCGGGACAGGGCCCTACGAGCAGTACTTC.

The CDR3 bases are TGTGCCAGCAGCTTACGGGACTCCTACTCCTATGGCTACACCTTC. Its translation is CASSLRDSYSYGYTF. V is TRBV7-2 and J is TRBJ1-2; TRBD1 is a possible D gene (5 bases). CDR3 size: 15 residues. V was pared by 2 bases and J by 4 bases, with 14 bases between. From germline, CDR1 is SGHTA and CDR2 FQGNSA.

The chain combines TRBV27 with TRBJ1-4, with 7 bases aligning to TRBD1. V gave up 4 bases and J gave up 8 bases; unmatched junction bases: 13. The CDR3 is 16 amino acids. CDR1 is MNHEY and CDR2 is SMNVEV in the germline V gene (reference sequence). The CDR3 DNA sequence: TGTGCCAGCAGTTACAATCGGGACAGCGGAAACGAAAAACTGTTTTTT. This encodes CASSYNRDSGNEKLFF.